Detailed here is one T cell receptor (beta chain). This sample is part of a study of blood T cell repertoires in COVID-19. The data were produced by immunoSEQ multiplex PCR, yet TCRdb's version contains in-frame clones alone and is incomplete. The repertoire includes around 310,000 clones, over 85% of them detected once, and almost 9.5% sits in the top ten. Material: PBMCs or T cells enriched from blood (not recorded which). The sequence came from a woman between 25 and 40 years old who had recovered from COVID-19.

The CDR3 here is CASSRTADHSYNSPLHF. The DNA of the CDR3 is TGTGCCAGCTCCCGCACAGCTGACCACTCCTATAATTCACCCCTCCACTTT. This sequence joins TRBV18 and TRBJ1-6, with unresolved D. CDR1 and CDR2 from the germline V gene are KGHSH and LQKENI. The CDR3 is 17 residues long. The V end lost 6 bases, the J end lost 0 bases, and 15 bases lay between the germline ends. Supplemented by reference TRBV18 and TRBJ1-6, the full variable domain reads NAGVMQNPRHLVRRRGQEARLRCSPMKGHSHVYWYRQLPEEGLKFMVYLQKENIIDESGMPKERFSAEFPKEGPSILRIQQVVRGDSAAYFCASSRTADHSYNSPLHFGNGTRLTVT.